This TCR beta chain was sequenced for a study of blood T cell repertoires in COVID-19. This CDR3 has 15 amino acids. In germline, CDR1 is SGHTA, CDR2 FQGTGA. Trimming cost V 1 base and J 6 bases; bases outside gene matches: 4. Seattle enrolled patients during active infection and tracked them longitudinally. Authors' methods: Amplifying reference gene primers gave estimates of nucleated cell counts. Only in-frame clones appear in the TCRdb table, and some are missing; sequencing was by immunoSEQ multiplex PCR. V and J calls and clone size are as listed in that table; D and trimming were resolved from the DNA. The table records over 200,000 clones, about 83% of them present only once.

The source of this sequence is a woman aged 30 to 39 with COVID-19, enrolled during active disease. J is TRBJ2-2 and V is TRBV7-3; 8 nucleotides agree with TRBD1. Sequenced input: peripheral blood. CDR3 DNA: TGTGCCAGCAGCTTAAGACAGGGGATCGCCGGGGAGCTGTTTTTT. Protein product: CASSLRQGIAGELFF. The entire variable domain, with the rest obtained from reference TRBV7-3 and TRBJ2-2, is as follows: GAGVSQTPSNKVTEKGKYVELRCDPISGHTALYWYRQSLGQGPEFLIYFQGTGAADDSGLPNDRFFAVRPEGSVSTLKIQRTERGDSAVYLCASSLRQGIAGELFFGEGSRLTVL.